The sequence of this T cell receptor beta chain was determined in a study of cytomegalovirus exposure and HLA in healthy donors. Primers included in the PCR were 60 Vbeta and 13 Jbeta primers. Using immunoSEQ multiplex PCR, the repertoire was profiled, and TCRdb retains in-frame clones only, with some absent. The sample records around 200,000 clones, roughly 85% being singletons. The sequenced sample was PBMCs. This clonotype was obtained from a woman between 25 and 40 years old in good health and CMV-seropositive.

CDR3 sequence (DNA): TGTGCCAGCAGCCACGGGACTAGCGGGGGGGGCGTTGCAGATACGCAGTATTTT. It yields the protein CASSHGTSGGGVADTQYF. The genes are TRBV7-2 and TRBJ2-3; 16 bases fit TRBD2. V was pared by 5 bases and J by 4 bases, with 9 bases of the junction left unmatched. CDR3 length equals 18 residues. Germline CDR1 reads SGHTA; CDR2 reads FQGNSA. The whole variable domain, filled in from reference TRBV7-2 and TRBJ2-3, reads GAGVSQSPSNKVTEKGKDVELRCDPISGHTALYWYRQSLGQGLEFLIYFQGNSAPDKSGLPSDRFSAERTGGSVSTLTIQRTQQEDSAVYLCASSHGTSGGGVADTQYFGPGTRLTVL.